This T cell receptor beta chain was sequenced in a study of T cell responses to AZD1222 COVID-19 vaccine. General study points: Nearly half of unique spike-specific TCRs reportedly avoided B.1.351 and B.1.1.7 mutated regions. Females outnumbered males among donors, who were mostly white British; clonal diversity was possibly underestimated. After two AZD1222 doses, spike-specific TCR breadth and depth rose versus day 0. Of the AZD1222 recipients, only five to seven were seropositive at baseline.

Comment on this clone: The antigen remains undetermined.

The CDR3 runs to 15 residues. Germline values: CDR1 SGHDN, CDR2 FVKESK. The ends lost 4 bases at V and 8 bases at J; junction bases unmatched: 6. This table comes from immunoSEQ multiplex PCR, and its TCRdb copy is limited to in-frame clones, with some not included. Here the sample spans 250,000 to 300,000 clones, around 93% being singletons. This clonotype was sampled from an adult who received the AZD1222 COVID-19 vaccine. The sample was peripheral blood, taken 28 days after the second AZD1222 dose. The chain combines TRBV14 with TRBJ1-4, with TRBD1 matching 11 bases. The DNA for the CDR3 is TGTGCCAGCAGCCCCCTAGGGACAGGGGGAGAAAAACTGTTTTTT. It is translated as CASSPLGTGGEKLFF. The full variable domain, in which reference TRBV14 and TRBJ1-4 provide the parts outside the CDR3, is EAGVTQFPSHSVIEKGQTVTLRCDPISGHDNLYWYRRVMGKEIKFLLHFVKESKQDESGMPNNRFLAERTGGTYSTLKVQPAELEDSGVYFCASSPLGTGGEKLFFGSGTQLSVL.